This T cell receptor beta chain was sequenced during a study of blood T cell repertoires in COVID-19. Some clones are missing from TCRdb's copy, which holds only in-frame ones; the method was immunoSEQ multiplex PCR. This table holds roughly 160,000 clones, 70% to 90% found once. This clone was detected only once. Germline V gene sequence: CDR1 LNHNV, CDR2 YYDKDF (reference sequence). This CDR3 comprises 17 residues. The ends lost 3 bases at V and 4 bases at J; junction bases unmatched: 8. The clonotype originates from a man aged 45-65 years who had recovered from COVID-19. J is TRBJ1-4 and V is TRBV15; 10 bases match TRBD1. Sequencing was performed on peripheral blood. In nucleotides, the CDR3 is TGTGCCACCAGCAGGCTGCCGGGACAGGGGTTTAATGAAAAACTGTTTTTT. Its protein is CATSRLPGQGFNEKLFF.